This T cell receptor (beta chain) was observed in a study of CD8+CD57+ T cells in acquired aplastic anemia (dated by TCRdb to the late 2010s). Turning to the overall study: Extracted DNA from sorted CD4+ and CD8+ cells averaged about 3.4 ug, ranging from about 0.18 to 27.4 ug. CD8+CD57+ expansion was defined as frequency above the mean frequency observed in healthy subjects. Summary of the overall study and its limitations: Patients and healthy controls showed no significant difference in CD8+ Simpson's diversity (P=0.060). Around 28 CD8+ CDR3 sequences were found to be shared between patients and controls, but these sequences appeared to be highly expressed in patients and within the immunodominant clones of the patients.

Genomic DNA was used as template for profiling of TCR beta VDJ combinations and CDR3 sequences. An Illumina HiSeq 2000 was the platform used for TCR repertoire sequencing. The authors processed their data as follows. Repertoires were assessed using TRBV/TRBJ rearrangement plots, CDR3 size and DJ length profiles, and Simpson's diversity index. The immunodominant clone was defined as the most abundant DNA sequence in deep sequencing data. CDR3 amino acid sequences were screened for sharing across subjects and were compared with published repertoires and the VDJdb database. TCRdb cleaned the public reads at Q25 with fastp, built clones with MiXCR and kept in-frame beta chains. Rows are combined by CDR3 protein, so each entry shows the most common genes and DNA. It is TCRdb's table, rather than the study itself, that gives the V and J calls and clone size. The sample table lists hundreds of thousands of distinct CDR3 sequences, around 30% of them with a count of one. About 0.8% of the sample is taken by the ten largest.

The CDR3 measures 15 amino acids from cysteine to phenylalanine. The entry retains the CDR3 DNA only, 45 bases that are in frame from base 1. Here V drops 5 bases and J drops 9 bases, and the junction holds 9 bases not matched to any gene. CDR1 and CDR2 are read off the germline V gene as MDHEN and SYDVKM. Flow cytometry had shown CD8+CD57+ cell expansion in the patients selected for sequencing. All patients had severe acquired aplastic anemia diagnosed by International Study of Aplastic Anemia and Agranulocytosis and Camitta criteria. At the time blood was sampled, none of the patients had received any therapy. TCR repertoires of sorted CD4+ and CD8+ blood T cells from severe aplastic anemia patients and healthy subjects were deep-sequenced in the study. In the USA, patient enrollment took place under clinicaltrials.gov protocols 00001620, 01623167, 00001397, 00071045, 00081523 and 00961064. Ficoll-Paque density gradient centrifugation was used to isolate peripheral blood mononuclear cells. Before DNA was extracted, CD4+ and CD8+ T cells were sorted using either FACS or magnetic beads.

Concerning this clonotype itself: Its antigen target is currently unknown. No base-level quality is on record; no much larger clone is a single base apart.

The receptor's source is a human donor with aplastic anemia. The chain was built from TRBV28 and TRBJ1-6; 8 junctional bases match TRBD1. The sample comprised sorted CD4+, CD8+, or CD8+CD57+ T cells (not recorded which) from PBMCs. The CDR3 protein is CASSAGQGLGSPLHF. The sequenced DNA is TGTGCCAGCAGTGCCGGACAGGGATTAGGTTCACCCCTCCACTTT.